The entry that follows covers one TCR beta chain sequence. This CDR3 region has 15 residues. Trimming left V 5 bases short and J 4 bases short, with 15 bases between. Random hexamers were used to reverse transcribe the RNA input (about 0.5 to 1 ug). TCRdb re-called the immunoSEQ multiplex PCR reads through MiXCR, storing one row per CDR3 protein. The table has 180,000 or so distinct CDR3 sequences, 90% to 95% seen once. This sample was taken from a study of CD8 T cells in Susac syndrome. The sequence was obtained from a human donor with multiple sclerosis. This chain links TRBV12-3 or TRBV12-4 with TRBJ2-1; D is possibly TRBD1 (7 bases). The source material was CD4+ T cells from PBMCs. The CDR3 sequence is CASSPRGLAYNEQFF. The CDR3 DNA reads TGTGCCAGCAGTCCTAGGGGGCTAGCGTACAATGAGCAGTTCTTC.